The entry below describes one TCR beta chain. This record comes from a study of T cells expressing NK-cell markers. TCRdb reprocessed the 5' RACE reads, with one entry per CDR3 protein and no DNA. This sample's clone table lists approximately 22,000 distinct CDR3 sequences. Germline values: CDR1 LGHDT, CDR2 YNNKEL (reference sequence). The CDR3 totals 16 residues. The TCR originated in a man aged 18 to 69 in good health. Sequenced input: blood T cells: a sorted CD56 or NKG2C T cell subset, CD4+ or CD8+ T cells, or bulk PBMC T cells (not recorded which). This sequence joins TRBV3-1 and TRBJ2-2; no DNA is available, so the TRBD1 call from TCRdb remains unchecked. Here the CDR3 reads CASSQTPGGHTGELFF.